This T cell receptor (beta chain) originates from a study of blood T cells in healthy people across ages. Study context: About one barcoded beta molecule was captured per two T cells (by template switching). The study's findings and limits: Both higher diversity and more naive CD4+ cells marked long-lived donors when set against aged donors.

This clonotype was observed a handful of times. Its antigen is undetermined. J lost 5 bases, V lost 6 bases, and 8 bases had no gene match. The CDR3 extends over 15 amino acids. A second PCR, run for about 6 to 12 cycles, used a sample-barcoded 5' primer plus a J-beta primer mix. TCRdb itself ran the 5' RACE reads through MiXCR, one entry per CDR3 protein. Among about 1,400,000 distinct CDR3 sequences, roughly 40% were seen once, and the ten largest hold 7.9%. The donors, aged roughly 6 to 95, were healthy Caucasians from Russia. Isolated per sample were at least 7 million PBMCs. The sample comprised blood. This sequence originates from a woman between 18 and 29 years old in good health. The chain is built from TRBV12-3 or TRBV12-4 and TRBJ2-1; TRBD1 matches at 9 bases. The CDR3 coding sequence is TGTGCCAGCAGGCGACAGGGGGGAGAGAACAATGAGCAGTTCTTC. It codes for CASRRQGGENNEQFF.